This T cell receptor beta chain comes out of a study of cytomegalovirus exposure and HLA in healthy donors. Study-level background: HLA-typed donors were the source of about 85 million unique TCRs held in an early data release. Findings of the study overall: Rarity marked most TCR sequences, yet some public TCRs occurred in many donors. In most subjects, TCR beta sequences reportedly gave accurate predictions of HLA-A and HLA-B alleles. Of the V segments, some could not be distinguished, including TRBV6-2 and TRBV6-3, and were excluded.

To note about this clone: Antigen: not known.

A multiplex PCR was run with 60 Vbeta primers and 13 Jbeta primers. The protocol was immunoSEQ multiplex PCR, while the TCRdb copy is restricted to in-frame clones and leaves out a portion. The profile shows about 160,000 clones, around 74% of them singletons. CDR3 size: 15 residues. V lost 0 bases, J lost 5 bases, and 13 bases lay in between. Germline assignment: CDR1 SEHNR and CDR2 FQNEAQ (reference sequence). The source is a female donor in good health and CMV-seronegative. This chain links TRBV7-9 with TRBJ2-5; D not certain. What was sequenced was PBMCs. The CDR3 protein is CASSLATGSQETQYF. The CDR3 DNA reads TGTGCCAGCAGCTTAGCGACGGGTTCCCAGGAGACCCAGTACTTC. Full variable domain (outside the CDR3, taken from reference TRBV7-9 and TRBJ2-5): DTGVSQNPRHKITKRGQNVTFRCDPISEHNRLYWYRQTLGQGPEFLTYFQNEAQLEKSRLLSDRFSAERPKGSFSTLEIQRTEQGDSAMYLCASSLATGSQETQYFGPGTRLLVL.